The 5 T cell receptor beta chains given below trace back to one sample, sequenced in a study of cytomegalovirus exposure and HLA in healthy donors. This PCR relied on a set of 60 Vbeta primers and 13 Jbeta primers. The method was immunoSEQ multiplex PCR; TCRdb's version includes in-frame clones alone and lacks a portion of them. The sample yields 150,000 to 180,000 clones, about 76% seen once. Material for sequencing was PBMCs. Source of these receptors: a man aged 25-45 years in good health and CMV-seropositive.

DNA for the CDR3: TGTGCCTGGAGTGTAGGGAACAGGGGGCAGGATGGCTACACCTTC. Protein product: CAWSVGNRGQDGYTF. J is TRBJ1-2 and V is TRBV30; 9 nucleotides line up with TRBD1. The germline CDR1 and CDR2 sequences are GTSNPN and SVGIG (reference sequence). J was trimmed by 6 bases and V by 0 bases; bases with no gene match: 8. The CDR3 contains 15 residues.

The J gene is TRBJ1-1, the V gene TRBV19; possibly TRBD1 for D (5 bases). The CDR3 spans 14 residues. In germline, CDR1 is LNHDA, CDR2 SQIVND (reference sequence). Trimming took off 7 bases at V and 5 bases at J, with 17 bases between the two ends. The CDR3 here is CASTVSDRGTEAFF. DNA for the CDR3: TGTGCCAGTACGGTATCGGATCGGGGGACTGAAGCTTTCTTT.

The gene calls are TRBV19 and TRBJ2-3; perhaps TRBD2 as D (7 bases). The germline gives CDR1 LNHDA, CDR2 SQIVND (reference sequence). CDR3 length: 16 amino acids. V lost 5 bases and J 0 bases, leaving 15 bases between the germline ends. The CDR3 is CASSRKGGTSTDTQYF. The CDR3 DNA is TGTGCCAGTAGTCGAAAGGGGGGGACAAGCACAGATACGCAGTATTTT.

As concerns this clone: The identical CDR3 is also encoded by other nucleotide sequences in the sample. The chain carries TRBV28 and TRBJ1-1; D is unclear. Germline V gene data show CDR1 as MDHEN and CDR2 as SYDVKM. This CDR3 spans 12 amino acids. The V end lost 5 bases, the J end lost 8 bases, and 12 bases lay between the germline ends. CDR3 nucleotide sequence: TGTGCCAGCAGTACAGACGGCAGGGAAGCTTTCTTT. Protein product: CASSTDGREAFF.

CDR3 bases: TGTGCCAGCAGTACCGGACAGGGCGGCGGCACTGAAGCTTTCTTT. Amino acids: CASSTGQGGGTEAFF. The rearrangement joins TRBV28 to TRBJ1-1; 8 nucleotides align to TRBD1. This CDR3 spans 15 amino acids. Germline CDR1 reads MDHEN; CDR2 reads SYDVKM. V trimming: 5 bases; J trimming: 4 bases; junction bases outside the gene matches: 9.